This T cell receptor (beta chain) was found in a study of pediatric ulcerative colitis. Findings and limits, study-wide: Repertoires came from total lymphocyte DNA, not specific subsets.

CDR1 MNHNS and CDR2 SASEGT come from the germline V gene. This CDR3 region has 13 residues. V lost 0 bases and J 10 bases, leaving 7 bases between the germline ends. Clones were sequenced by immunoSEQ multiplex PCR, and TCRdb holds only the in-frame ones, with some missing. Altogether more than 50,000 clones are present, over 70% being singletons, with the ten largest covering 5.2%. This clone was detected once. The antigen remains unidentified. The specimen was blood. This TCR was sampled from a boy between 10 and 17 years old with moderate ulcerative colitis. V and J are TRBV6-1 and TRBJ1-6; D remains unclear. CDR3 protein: CASSEALRSPLHF. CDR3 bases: TGTGCCAGCAGTGAAGCGCTAAGGTCACCCCTCCACTTT.